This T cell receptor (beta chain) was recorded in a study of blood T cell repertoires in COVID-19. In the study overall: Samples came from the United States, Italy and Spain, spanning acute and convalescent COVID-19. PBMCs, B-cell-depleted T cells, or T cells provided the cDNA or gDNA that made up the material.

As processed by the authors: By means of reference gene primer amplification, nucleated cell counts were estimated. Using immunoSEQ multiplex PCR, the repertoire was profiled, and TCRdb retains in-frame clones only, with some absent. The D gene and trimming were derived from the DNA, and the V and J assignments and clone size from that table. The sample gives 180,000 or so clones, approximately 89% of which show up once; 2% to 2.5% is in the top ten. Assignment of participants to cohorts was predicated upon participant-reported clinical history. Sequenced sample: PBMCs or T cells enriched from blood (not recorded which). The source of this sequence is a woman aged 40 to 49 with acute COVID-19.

The CDR3 here is CASSSPAGGSGELFF. The CDR3 bases are TGTGCCAGCAGTAGTCCAGCGGGGGGATCCGGGGAGCTGTTTTTT. V and J are TRBV28 and TRBJ2-2; TRBD2 agrees at 9 bases. The V segment lost 5 bases and the J segment 6 bases; nucleotides outside the gene matches: 7. CDR3 length: 15 amino acids. CDR1 is MDHEN, CDR2 SYDVKM, per germline.